This TCR beta chain is drawn from a study of blood T cell repertoires in COVID-19. Study context: Acute-phase and convalescent COVID-19 samples originated in the United States, Italy and Spain. Nucleic acid was either cDNA or gDNA, and it came from T cells, B-cell-depleted T cells, or PBMCs.

Original data processing: Nucleated cell number was recorded as an estimate derived from reference gene primer amplification. TCRdb keeps only in-frame clones here, not all; method: immunoSEQ multiplex PCR. That table supplies the V and J calls and clone size; D and trimming were determined from the DNA. This sample has around 200,000 clones, with approximately 91% found just once. With 4 bases removed from V and 2 bases from J, the gap between germline ends came to 11 bases. This CDR3 contains 14 residues. Looked up from germline, CDR1 is MNHNY and CDR2 is SVGAGI (reference sequence). The sample comprised peripheral blood. V gene TRBV6-6 combines with J gene TRBJ1-2, with a tentative D call TRBD1 (5 bases). The receptor's source is a man between 18 and 29 years old with active or convalescent COVID-19. DNA for the CDR3: TGTGCCAGCAGTTCCCCGGGGGAAAACTATGGCTACACCTTC. This codes for CASSSPGENYGYTF.